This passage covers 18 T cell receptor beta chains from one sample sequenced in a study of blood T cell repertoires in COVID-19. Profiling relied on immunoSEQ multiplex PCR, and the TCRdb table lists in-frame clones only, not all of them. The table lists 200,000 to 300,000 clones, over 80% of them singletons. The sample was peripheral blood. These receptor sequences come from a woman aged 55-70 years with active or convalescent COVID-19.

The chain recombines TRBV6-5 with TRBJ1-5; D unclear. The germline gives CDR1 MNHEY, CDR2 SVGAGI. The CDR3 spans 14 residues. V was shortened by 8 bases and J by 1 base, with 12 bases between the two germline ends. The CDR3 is CASAIGVSNQPQHF. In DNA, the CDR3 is TGTGCCAGCGCGATCGGGGTGAGCAATCAGCCCCAGCATTTT.

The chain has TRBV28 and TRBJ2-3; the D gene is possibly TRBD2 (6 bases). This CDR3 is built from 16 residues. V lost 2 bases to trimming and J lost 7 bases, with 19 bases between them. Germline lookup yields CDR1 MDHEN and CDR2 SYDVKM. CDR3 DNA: TGTGCCAGCAGTTTAGGGGGACCCCCGGGAGTGAATACGCAGTATTTT. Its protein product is CASSLGGPPGVNTQYF.

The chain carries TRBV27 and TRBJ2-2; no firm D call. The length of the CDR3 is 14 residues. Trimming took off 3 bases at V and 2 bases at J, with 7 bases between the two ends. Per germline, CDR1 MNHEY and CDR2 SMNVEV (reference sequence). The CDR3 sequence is CASSFSGNTGELFF. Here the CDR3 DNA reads TGTGCCAGCAGTTTCTCGGGTAACACCGGGGAGCTGTTTTTT.

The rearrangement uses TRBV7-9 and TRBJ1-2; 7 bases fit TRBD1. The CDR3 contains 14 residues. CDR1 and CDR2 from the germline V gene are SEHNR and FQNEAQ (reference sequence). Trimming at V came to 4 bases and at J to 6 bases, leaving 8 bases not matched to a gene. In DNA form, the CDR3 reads TGTGCCAGCAGCTCTTGGGACAGCGGAAATGGCTACACCTTC. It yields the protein CASSSWDSGNGYTF. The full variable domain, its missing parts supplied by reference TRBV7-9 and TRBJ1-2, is DTGVSQNPRHKITKRGQNVTFRCDPISEHNRLYWYRQTLGQGPEFLTYFQNEAQLEKSRLLSDRFSAERPKGSFSTLEIQRTEQGDSAMYLCASSSWDSGNGYTFGSGTRLTVV.

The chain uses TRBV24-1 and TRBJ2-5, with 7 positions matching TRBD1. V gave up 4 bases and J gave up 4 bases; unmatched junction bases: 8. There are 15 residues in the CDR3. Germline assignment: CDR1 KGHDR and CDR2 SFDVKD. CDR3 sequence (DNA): TGTGCCACCAGTGACCCATCACAGGGGTCAGAGACCCAGTACTTC. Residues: CATSDPSQGSETQYF.

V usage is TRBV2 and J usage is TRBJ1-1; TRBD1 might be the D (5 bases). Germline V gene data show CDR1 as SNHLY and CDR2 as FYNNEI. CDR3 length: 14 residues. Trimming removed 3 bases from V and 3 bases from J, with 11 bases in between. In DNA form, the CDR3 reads TGTGCCAGCAGTGACGGGCAGGGCTACACTGAAGCTTTCTTT. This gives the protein CASSDGQGYTEAFF.

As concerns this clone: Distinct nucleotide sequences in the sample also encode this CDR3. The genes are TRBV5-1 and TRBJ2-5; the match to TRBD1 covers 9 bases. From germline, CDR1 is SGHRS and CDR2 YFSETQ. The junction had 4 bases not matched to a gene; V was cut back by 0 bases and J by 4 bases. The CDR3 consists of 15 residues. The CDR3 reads CASSLGTGVGETQYF. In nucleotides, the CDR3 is TGCGCCAGCAGCTTGGGGACAGGGGTAGGAGAGACCCAGTACTTC.

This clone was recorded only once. The CDR3 reads CASSLTTGQETQYF. CDR3 nucleotides: TGTGCCAGCAGCTTAACGACAGGTCAAGAGACCCAGTACTTC. The J gene is TRBJ2-5, the V gene TRBV7-9, with D possibly TRBD1 on 6 matching bases. CDR1 SEHNR and CDR2 FQNEAQ come from the germline V gene (reference sequence). V dropped 2 bases and J dropped 2 bases, with 9 bases sitting between them. The CDR3 is made up of 14 amino acids.

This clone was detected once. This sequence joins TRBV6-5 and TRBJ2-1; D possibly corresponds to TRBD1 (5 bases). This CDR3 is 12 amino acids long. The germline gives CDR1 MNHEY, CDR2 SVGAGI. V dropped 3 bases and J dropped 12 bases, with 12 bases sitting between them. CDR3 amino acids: CASSYQRGSQFF. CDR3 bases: TGTGCCAGCAGTTATCAAAGGGGTTCGCAGTTCTTC.

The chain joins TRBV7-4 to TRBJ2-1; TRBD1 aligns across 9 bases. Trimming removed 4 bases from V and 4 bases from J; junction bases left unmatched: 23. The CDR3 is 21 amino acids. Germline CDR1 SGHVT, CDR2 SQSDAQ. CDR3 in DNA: TGTGCCAGCAGCTCATCCTTTGGACAGGGGTCCCCCCAGGATTTATACAATGAGCAGTTCTTC. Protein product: CASSSSFGQGSPQDLYNEQFF.

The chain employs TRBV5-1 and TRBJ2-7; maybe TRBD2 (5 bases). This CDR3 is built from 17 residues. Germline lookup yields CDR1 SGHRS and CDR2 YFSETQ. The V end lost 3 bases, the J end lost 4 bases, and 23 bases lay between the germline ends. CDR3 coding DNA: TGCGCCAGCAGCTCATACCCAAATTCACACGGCGGGTACGAGCAGTACGTC. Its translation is CASSSYPNSHGGYEQYV.

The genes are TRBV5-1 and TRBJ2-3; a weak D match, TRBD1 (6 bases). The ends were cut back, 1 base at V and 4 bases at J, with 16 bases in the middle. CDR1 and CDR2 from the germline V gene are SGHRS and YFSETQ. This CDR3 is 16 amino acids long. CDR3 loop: CASSLNRVVGADTQYF. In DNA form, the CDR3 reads TGCGCCAGCAGCTTGAACAGGGTTGTCGGCGCAGATACGCAGTATTTT. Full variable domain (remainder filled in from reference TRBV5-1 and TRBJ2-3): KAGVTQTPRYLIKTRGQQVTLSCSPISGHRSVSWYQQTPGQGLQFLFEYFSETQRNKGNFPGRFSGRQFSNSRSEMNVSTLELGDSALYLCASSLNRVVGADTQYFGPGTRLTVL.

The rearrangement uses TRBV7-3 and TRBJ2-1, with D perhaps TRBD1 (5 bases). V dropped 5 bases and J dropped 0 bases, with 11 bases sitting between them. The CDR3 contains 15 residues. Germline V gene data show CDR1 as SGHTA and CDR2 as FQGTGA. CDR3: CASSPRQSSYNEQFF. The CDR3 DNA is TGTGCCAGCAGCCCGCGACAGAGCTCCTACAATGAGCAGTTCTTC.

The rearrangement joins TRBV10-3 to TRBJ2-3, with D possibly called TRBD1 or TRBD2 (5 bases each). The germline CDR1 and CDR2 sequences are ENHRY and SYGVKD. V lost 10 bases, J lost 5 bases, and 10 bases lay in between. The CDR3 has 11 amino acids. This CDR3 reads CATSGQDTQYF. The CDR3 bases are TGTGCCACCAGCGGACAAGATACGCAGTATTTT.

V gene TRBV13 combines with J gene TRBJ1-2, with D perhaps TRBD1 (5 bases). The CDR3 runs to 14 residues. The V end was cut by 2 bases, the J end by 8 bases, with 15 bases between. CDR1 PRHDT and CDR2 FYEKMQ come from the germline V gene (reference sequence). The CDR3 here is CASSLWALRGGYTF. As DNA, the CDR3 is TGTGCCAGCAGCTTATGGGCCCTTCGGGGGGGCTACACCTTC.

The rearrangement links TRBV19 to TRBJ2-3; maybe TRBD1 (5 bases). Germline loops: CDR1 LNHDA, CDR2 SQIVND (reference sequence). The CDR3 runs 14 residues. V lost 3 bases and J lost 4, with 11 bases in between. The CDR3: CASSIGAGADTQYF. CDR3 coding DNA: TGTGCCAGTAGTATTGGGGCTGGGGCAGATACGCAGTATTTT. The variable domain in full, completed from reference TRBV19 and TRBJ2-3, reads DGGITQSPKYLFRKEGQNVTLSCEQNLNHDAMYWYRQDPGQGLRLIYYSQIVNDFQKGDIAEGYSVSREKKESFPLTVTSAQKNPTAFYLCASSIGAGADTQYFGPGTRLTVL.

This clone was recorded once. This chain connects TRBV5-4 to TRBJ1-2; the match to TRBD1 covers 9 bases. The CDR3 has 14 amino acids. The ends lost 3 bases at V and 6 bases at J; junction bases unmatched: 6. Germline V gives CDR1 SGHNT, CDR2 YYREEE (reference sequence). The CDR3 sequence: CASSYGTGIDGYTF. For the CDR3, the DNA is TGTGCCAGCAGCTATGGGACAGGGATTGATGGCTACACCTTC.

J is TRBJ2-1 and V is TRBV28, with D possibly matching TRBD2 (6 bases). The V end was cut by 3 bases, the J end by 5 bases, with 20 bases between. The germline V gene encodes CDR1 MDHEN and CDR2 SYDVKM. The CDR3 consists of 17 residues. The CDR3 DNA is TGTGCCAGCAGTTTTTCCGAAAGACGGGGGTCAGACAATGAGCAGTTCTTC. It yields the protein CASSFSERRGSDNEQFF.